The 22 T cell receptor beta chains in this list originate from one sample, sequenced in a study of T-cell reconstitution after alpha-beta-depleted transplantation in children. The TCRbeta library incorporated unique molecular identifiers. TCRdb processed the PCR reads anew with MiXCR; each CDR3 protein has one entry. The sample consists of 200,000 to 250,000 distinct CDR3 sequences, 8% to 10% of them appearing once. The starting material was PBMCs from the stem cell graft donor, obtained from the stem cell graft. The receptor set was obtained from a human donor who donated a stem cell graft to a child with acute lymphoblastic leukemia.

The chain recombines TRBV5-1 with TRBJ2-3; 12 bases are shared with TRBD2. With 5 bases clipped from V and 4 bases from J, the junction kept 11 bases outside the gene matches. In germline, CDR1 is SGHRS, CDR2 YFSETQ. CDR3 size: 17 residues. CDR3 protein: CASSSLAGGPGADTQYF. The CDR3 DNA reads TGCGCCAGCAGTTCTCTAGCGGGGGGGCCCGGGGCAGATACGCAGTATTTT.

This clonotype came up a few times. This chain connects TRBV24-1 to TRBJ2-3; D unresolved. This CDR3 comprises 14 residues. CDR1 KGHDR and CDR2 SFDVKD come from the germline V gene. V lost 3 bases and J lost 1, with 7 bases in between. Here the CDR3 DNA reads TGTGCCACCAGTGATCGTGACGGCACAGATACGCAGTATTTT. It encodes CATSDRDGTDTQYF.

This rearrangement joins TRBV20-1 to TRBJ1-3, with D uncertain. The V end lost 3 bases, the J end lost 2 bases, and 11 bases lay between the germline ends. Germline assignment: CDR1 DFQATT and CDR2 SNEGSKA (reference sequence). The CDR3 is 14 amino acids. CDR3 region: CSASPARAGNTIYF. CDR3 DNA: TGCAGTGCTAGCCCCGCCCGGGCTGGAAACACCATATATTTT.

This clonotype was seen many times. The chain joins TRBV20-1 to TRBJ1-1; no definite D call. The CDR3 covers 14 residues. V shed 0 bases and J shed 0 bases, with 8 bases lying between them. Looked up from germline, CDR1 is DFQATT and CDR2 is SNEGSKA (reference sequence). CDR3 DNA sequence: TGCAGTGCTAGAGACCGGGTGGTGAACACTGAAGCTTTCTTT. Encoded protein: CSARDRVVNTEAFF.

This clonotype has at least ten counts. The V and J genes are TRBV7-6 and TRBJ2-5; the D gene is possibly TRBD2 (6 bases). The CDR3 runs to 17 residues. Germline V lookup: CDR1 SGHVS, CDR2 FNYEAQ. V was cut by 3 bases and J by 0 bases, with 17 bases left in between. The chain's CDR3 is CASSLIGTDLYQETQYF. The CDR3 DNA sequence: TGTGCCAGCAGCTTGATTGGGACTGACTTGTACCAAGAGACCCAGTACTTC.

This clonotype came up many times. The CDR3 here is CASRETYEQYF. The CDR3 DNA is TGCGCCAGCAGGGAAACCTACGAGCAGTACTTC. This chain connects TRBV5-1 to TRBJ2-7; D uncertain. From germline, CDR1 is SGHRS and CDR2 YFSETQ. V lost 5 bases to trimming and J lost 2 bases, with 5 bases between them. The CDR3 totals 11 residues.

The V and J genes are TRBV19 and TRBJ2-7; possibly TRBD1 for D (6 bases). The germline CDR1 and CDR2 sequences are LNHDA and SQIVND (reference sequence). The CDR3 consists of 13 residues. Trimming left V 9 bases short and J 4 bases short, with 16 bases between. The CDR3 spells CASRMGATYEQYF. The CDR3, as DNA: TGTGCCAGCCGAATGGGGGCCACATACGAGCAGTACTTC.

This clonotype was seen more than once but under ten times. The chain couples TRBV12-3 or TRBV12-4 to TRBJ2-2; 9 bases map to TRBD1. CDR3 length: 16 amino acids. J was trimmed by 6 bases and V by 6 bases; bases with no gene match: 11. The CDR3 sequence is CASRGTGGRVAGELFF. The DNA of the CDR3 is TGTGCCAGCAGGGGAACAGGGGGCCGGGTCGCCGGGGAGCTGTTTTTT.

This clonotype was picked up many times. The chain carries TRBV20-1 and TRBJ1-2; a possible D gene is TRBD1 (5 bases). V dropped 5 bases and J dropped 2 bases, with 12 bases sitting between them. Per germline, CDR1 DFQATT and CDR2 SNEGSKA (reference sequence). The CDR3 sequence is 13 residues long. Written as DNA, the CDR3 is TGCAGTGCTGGCCCGACAGAAAACTATGGCTACACCTTC. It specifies CSAGPTENYGYTF.

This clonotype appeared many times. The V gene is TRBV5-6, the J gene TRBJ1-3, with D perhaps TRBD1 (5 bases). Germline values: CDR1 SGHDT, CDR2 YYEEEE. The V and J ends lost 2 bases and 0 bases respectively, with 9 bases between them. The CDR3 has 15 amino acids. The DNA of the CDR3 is TGTGCCAGCAGCTTCACGGGGCTCTCTGGAAACACCATATATTTT. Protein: CASSFTGLSGNTIYF.

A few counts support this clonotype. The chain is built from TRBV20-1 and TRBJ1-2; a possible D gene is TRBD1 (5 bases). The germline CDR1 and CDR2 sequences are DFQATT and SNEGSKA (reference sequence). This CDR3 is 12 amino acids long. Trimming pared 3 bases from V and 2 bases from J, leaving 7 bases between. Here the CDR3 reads CSARGENYGYTF. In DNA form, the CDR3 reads TGCAGTGCTAGGGGGGAGAACTATGGCTACACCTTC.

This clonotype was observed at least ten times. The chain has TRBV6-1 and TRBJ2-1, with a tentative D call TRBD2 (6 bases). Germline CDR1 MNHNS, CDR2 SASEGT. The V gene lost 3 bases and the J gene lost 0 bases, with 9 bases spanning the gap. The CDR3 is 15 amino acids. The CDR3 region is CASSDRGSSYNEQFF. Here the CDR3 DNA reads TGTGCCAGCAGTGATCGGGGGAGCTCCTACAATGAGCAGTTCTTC.

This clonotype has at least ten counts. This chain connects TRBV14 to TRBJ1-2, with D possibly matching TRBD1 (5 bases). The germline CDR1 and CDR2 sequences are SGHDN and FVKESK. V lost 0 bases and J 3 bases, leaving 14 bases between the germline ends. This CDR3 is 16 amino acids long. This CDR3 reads CASSQDLEGLHYGYTF. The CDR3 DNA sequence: TGTGCCAGCAGCCAAGATCTGGAGGGGCTTCACTATGGCTACACCTTC.

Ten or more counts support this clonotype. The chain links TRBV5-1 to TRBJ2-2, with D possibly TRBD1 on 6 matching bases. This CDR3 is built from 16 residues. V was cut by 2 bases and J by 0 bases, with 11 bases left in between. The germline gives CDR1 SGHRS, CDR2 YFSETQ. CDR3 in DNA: TGCGCCAGCAGCTTTACAGGGTCCCCGAACACCGGGGAGCTGTTTTTT. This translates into CASSFTGSPNTGELFF. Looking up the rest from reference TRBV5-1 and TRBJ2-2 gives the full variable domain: KAGVTQTPRYLIKTRGQQVTLSCSPISGHRSVSWYQQTPGQGLQFLFEYFSETQRNKGNFPGRFSGRQFSNSRSEMNVSTLELGDSALYLCASSFTGSPNTGELFFGEGSRLTVL.

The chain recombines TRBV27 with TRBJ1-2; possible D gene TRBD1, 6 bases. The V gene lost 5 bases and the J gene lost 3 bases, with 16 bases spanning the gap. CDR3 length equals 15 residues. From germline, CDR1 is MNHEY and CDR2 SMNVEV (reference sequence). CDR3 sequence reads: CASSRGQTSYYGYTF. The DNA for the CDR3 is TGTGCCAGCAGTAGAGGACAGACCTCCTACTATGGCTACACCTTC.

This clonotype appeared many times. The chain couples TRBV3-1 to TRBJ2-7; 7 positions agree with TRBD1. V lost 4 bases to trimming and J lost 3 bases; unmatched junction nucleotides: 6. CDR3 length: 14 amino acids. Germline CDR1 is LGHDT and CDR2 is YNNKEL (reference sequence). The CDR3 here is CASSLGQSHYEQYF. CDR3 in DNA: TGTGCCAGCAGCCTGGGACAGAGTCACTACGAGCAGTACTTC.

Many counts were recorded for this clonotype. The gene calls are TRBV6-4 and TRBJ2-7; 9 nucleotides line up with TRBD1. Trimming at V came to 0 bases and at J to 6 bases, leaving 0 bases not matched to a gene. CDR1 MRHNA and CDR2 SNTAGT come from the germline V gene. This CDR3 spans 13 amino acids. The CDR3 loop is CASSDSDRGEQYF. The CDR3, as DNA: TGTGCCAGCAGTGACTCGGACAGGGGCGAGCAGTACTTC.

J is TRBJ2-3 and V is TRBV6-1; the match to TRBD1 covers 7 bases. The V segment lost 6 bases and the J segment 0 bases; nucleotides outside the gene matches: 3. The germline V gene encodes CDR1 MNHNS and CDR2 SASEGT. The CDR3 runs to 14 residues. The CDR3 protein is CASRLGQSTDTQYF. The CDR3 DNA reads TGTGCCAGCAGACTGGGACAGAGCACAGATACGCAGTATTTT.

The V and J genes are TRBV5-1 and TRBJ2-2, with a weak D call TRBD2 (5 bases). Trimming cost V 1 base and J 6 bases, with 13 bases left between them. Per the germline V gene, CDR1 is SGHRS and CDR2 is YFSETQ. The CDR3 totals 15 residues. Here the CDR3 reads CASSLFQEVAGELFF. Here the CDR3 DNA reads TGCGCCAGCAGCTTGTTCCAGGAGGTTGCCGGGGAGCTGTTTTTT. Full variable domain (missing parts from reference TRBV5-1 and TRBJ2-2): KAGVTQTPRYLIKTRGQQVTLSCSPISGHRSVSWYQQTPGQGLQFLFEYFSETQRNKGNFPGRFSGRQFSNSRSEMNVSTLELGDSALYLCASSLFQEVAGELFFGEGSRLTVL.

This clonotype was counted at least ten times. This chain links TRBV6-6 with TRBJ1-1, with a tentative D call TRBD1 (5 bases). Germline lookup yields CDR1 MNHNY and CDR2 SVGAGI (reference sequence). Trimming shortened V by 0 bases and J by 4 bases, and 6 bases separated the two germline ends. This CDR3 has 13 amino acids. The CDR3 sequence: CASSYSDITEAFF. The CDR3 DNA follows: TGTGCCAGCAGTTACTCGGACATCACTGAAGCTTTCTTT.

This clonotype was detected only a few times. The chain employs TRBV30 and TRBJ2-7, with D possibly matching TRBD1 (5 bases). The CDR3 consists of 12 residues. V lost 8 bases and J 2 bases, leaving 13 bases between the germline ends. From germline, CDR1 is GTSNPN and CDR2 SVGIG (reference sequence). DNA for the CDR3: TGTGCCGTGGACACAGGACCCTACGAGCAGTACTTC. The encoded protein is CAVDTGPYEQYF.

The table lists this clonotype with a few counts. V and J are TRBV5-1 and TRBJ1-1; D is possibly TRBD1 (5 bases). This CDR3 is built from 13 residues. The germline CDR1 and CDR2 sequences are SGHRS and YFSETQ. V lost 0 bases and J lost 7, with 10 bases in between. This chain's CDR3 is CASSLATGNEAFF. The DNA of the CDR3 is TGCGCCAGCAGCTTGGCCACAGGTAATGAAGCTTTCTTT.